The source of this T cell receptor (beta chain) is a study of blood T cell repertoires in COVID-19. The overall study: Whether acute or convalescent, the COVID-19 samples came from the United States, Italy and Spain. The cDNA or gDNA used as material had been derived from T cells, B-cell-depleted T cells, or PBMCs.

How the authors handled the data: Estimation of nucleated cell counts was performed using reference gene primer amplification. The assay was immunoSEQ multiplex PCR, and TCRdb's table has in-frame clones only and misses some. The D gene and trimming were derived from the DNA, and the V and J assignments and clone size from that table. The sample has roughly 230,000 clones, around 84% seen once. The germline CDR1 and CDR2 sequences are LGHNA and YNFKEQ. Trimming at V came to 1 base and at J to 5 bases, leaving 18 bases not matched to a gene. This CDR3 spans 19 amino acids. V and J are TRBV4-2 and TRBJ2-3; 7 bases agree with TRBD2. Sequenced sample: peripheral blood. The TCR sequence derives from a man aged 35 to 55 with acute or convalescent COVID-19. The CDR3: CASSQVSGRARGIVDTQYF. CDR3 in DNA: TGTGCCAGCAGCCAAGTAAGCGGTAGGGCGCGGGGGATCGTAGATACGCAGTATTTT.